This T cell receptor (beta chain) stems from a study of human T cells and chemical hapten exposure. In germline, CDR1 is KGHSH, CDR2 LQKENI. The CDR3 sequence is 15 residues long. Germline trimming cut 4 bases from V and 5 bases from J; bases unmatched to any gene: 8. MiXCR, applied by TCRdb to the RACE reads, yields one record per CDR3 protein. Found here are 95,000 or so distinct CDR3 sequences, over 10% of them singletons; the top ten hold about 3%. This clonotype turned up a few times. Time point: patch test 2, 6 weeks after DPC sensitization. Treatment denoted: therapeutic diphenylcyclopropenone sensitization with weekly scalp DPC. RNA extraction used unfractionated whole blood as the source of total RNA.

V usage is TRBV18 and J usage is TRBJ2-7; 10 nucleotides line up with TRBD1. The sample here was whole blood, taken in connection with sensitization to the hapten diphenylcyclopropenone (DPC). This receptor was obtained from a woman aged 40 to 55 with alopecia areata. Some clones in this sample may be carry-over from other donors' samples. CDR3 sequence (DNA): TGTGCCAGCTCACGTCGACAGGGGGCGAGCGACGAGCAGTACTTC. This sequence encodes CASSRRQGASDEQYF.